These T cell receptor beta chains were read from a single sample in a study of T cells in Graves' hyperthyroidism and ophthalmopathy. MiXCR was run by TCRdb on the multiplex PCR reads, yielding one entry per CDR3 protein. The data contain some 570,000 distinct CDR3 sequences, 13% to 15% of them singletons. Material for sequencing was blood. These receptors were collected from a woman under 30 with Graves' ophthalmopathy. Each CDR3 is given with its conserved first and last residue. A D gene is named only where the DNA matches it firmly. A clone size is listed for some rows: how often the clone was seen (once, few, many), or a class if it is expanded.

TRBV7-9,.,TRBJ2-3,.,CASSLAGGGRFPDTQYF,TGTGCCAGCAGCTTAGCGGGGGGCGGGAGATTCCCAGATACGCAGTATTTT
TRBV20-1,many,TRBJ1-5,TRBD1,CSAPTGQGQPQHF,TGCAGTGCGCCGACAGGGCAGGGTCAGCCCCAGCATTTT
TRBV29-1,many,TRBJ2-7,.,CSVRISAYEQYF,TGCAGCGTACGAATCTCTGCCTACGAGCAGTACTTC
TRBV29-1,many,TRBJ1-2,TRBD1,CSVEDLQGGTLYGYTF,TGCAGCGTTGAAGATCTACAGGGGGGTACCCTCTATGGCTACACCTTC
TRBV20-1,few,TRBJ2-7,.,CSARGSGTPRGEQYF,TGCAGTGCTAGAGGCTCCGGGACCCCAAGGGGAGAGCAGTACTTC
TRBV24-1,few,TRBJ2-1,TRBD1,CATSDPDREAYNEQFF,TGTGCCACCAGTGACCCGGACAGGGAGGCCTACAATGAGCAGTTCTTC
TRBV12-3/TRBV12-4,few,TRBJ2-1,.,CASSPRDGRLRQGPSEQFF,TGTGCCAGCAGCCCCCGGGACGGCCGGCTAAGGCAGGGCCCCAGTGAGCAGTTCTTC
TRBV2,many,TRBJ2-1,.,CASSIEGGSYNEQFF,TGTGCCAGCAGTATAGAGGGAGGTTCCTACAATGAGCAGTTCTTC
TRBV6-1,.,TRBJ2-7,.,CASTTGAKSDEQYF,TGTGCCAGCACCACGGGGGCTAAGTCCGACGAGCAGTACTTC
TRBV9,.,TRBJ2-5,TRBD2,CASSVVAGEETQYF,TGTGCCAGCAGCGTAGTAGCGGGAGAAGAGACCCAGTACTTC
TRBV11-2,many,TRBJ2-7,.,CASSSTADGGYYEQYF,TGTGCCAGCAGCTCAACAGCGGACGGAGGGTACTACGAGCAGTACTTC
TRBV18,.,TRBJ2-2,.,CASSPRDPGADTGELFF,TGTGCCAGCTCACCACGGGACCCAGGGGCGGACACCGGGGAGCTGTTTTTT
TRBV6-1,few,TRBJ2-3,TRBD2,CAGRGTSGTLGTDTQYF,TGTGCCGGCCGCGGGACTAGCGGGACGTTAGGCACAGATACGCAGTATTTT
TRBV27,many,TRBJ1-5,.,CASRSRGGNQPQHF,TGTGCCAGCAGATCGAGGGGCGGCAATCAGCCCCAGCATTTT
TRBV7-9,many,TRBJ1-1,.,CASSSTLGREAFF,TGTGCTAGCAGCTCGACCTTGGGCCGCGAAGCTTTCTTT
TRBV28,few,TRBJ2-7,.,CASSLHPTGEGEQYF,TGTGCCAGCAGTTTACATCCGACAGGGGAGGGTGAGCAGTACTTC
TRBV7-7,many,TRBJ2-3,.,CASSLSTGDTQYF,TGTGCTAGCAGCTTATCGACAGGAGATACGCAGTATTTT
TRBV7-8,few,TRBJ2-5,TRBD1,CASSFYQGAQETQYF,TGTGCCAGCAGCTTCTATCAGGGGGCGCAAGAGACCCAGTACTTC
TRBV20-1,.,TRBJ2-3,TRBD2,CSATNLGLADTDTQYF,TGCAGTGCTACCAACCTGGGACTAGCGGACACAGATACGCAGTATTTT
TRBV4-1,.,TRBJ2-7,.,CASSQDRVGEQYF,TGCGCCAGCAGCCAAGACAGGGTAGGCGAGCAGTACTTC
TRBV24-1,many,TRBJ2-5,.,CATSDTGRGFRETQYF,TGTGCCACCAGTGATACTGGCAGGGGCTTTAGAGAGACCCAGTACTTC
TRBV29-1,many,TRBJ1-5,.,CSVRSRLGQPQHF,TGCAGCGTCCGGTCCAGGTTAGGGCAGCCCCAGCATTTT
TRBV6-1,many,TRBJ2-7,TRBD2,CASVTSGGYSGEQYF,TGTGCCAGCGTGACTAGCGGAGGTTATTCGGGGGAGCAGTACTTC
TRBV7-2,many,TRBJ2-3,.,CASSFYQETDTQYF,TGTGCCAGCAGCTTTTATCAGGAGACAGATACGCAGTATTTT
TRBV13,many,TRBJ2-7,.,CASSPLGVSYEQYF,TGTGCCAGCAGCCCCCTGGGCGTCTCCTACGAGCAGTACTTC
TRBV12-3/TRBV12-4,many,TRBJ2-7,.,CASSDDPGLTRRYEQYF,TGTGCCAGCAGCGACGATCCGGGACTTACAAGGCGATACGAGCAGTACTTC
TRBV10-3,many,TRBJ2-1,TRBD2,CAMRGTSASNEQFF,TGTGCCATGCGGGGGACTAGCGCCTCCAATGAGCAGTTCTTC
TRBV30,many,TRBJ1-6,TRBD1,CAWSVTSTGTDNSPLHF,TGTGCCTGGAGTGTAACTTCGACAGGGACGGATAATTCACCCCTCCACTTT
TRBV7-2,.,TRBJ1-3,TRBD1,CASTPGQGAGGNTIYF,TGTGCCAGCACCCCGGGACAGGGGGCTGGTGGAAACACCATATATTTT
TRBV5-8,.,TRBJ2-7,.,CASSRTKQGSPTEQYF,TGTGCCAGCAGCCGGACTAAACAGGGTTCCCCAACTGAGCAGTACTTC
TRBV30,many,TRBJ1-1,TRBD1,CAWIRGRYGEAFF,TGTGCCTGGATCAGGGGGCGATACGGTGAAGCTTTCTTT
TRBV5-6,few,TRBJ1-5,.,CASSSGLPPHQPQHF,TGTGCCAGCAGCTCAGGACTGCCTCCTCATCAGCCCCAGCATTTT
TRBV6-1,.,TRBJ1-2,.,CASRDSANYGYTF,TGTGCCAGCAGGGACAGCGCTAACTATGGCTACACCTTC
TRBV6-1,.,TRBJ1-6,.,CASSELPGDNSPLHF,TGTGCCAGCAGTGAACTGCCAGGGGATAATTCACCCCTCCACTTT
TRBV2,many,TRBJ1-3,.,CASSEAEVSGNTIYF,TGTGCCAGCAGTGAAGCTGAGGTCTCTGGAAACACCATATATTTT
TRBV5-5,few,TRBJ2-7,.,CASSSVPGRIYEQYF,TGTGCCAGCAGCTCGGTGCCGGGACGGATATACGAGCAGTACTTC
TRBV6-2/TRBV6-3,few,TRBJ1-5,.,CASSYLLRGSNQPQHF,TGTGCCAGCAGTTACCTTCTAAGGGGGAGCAATCAGCCCCAGCATTTT
TRBV5-8,.,TRBJ1-2,.,CASSLAEAGYTF,TGTGCCAGCAGCTTGGCCGAGGCGGGCTACACCTTC
TRBV4-1,.,TRBJ2-7,.,CASSQGRQRGYEQYF,TGCGCCAGCAGCCAAGGTCGACAGAGGGGCTACGAGCAGTACTTC
TRBV12-3/TRBV12-4,few,TRBJ2-3,.,CASSRQVDTQYF,TGTGCCAGCAGTCGACAGGTGGATACGCAGTATTTT
TRBV6-2/TRBV6-3,many,TRBJ2-1,TRBD2,CASSGRDSLYNEQFF,TGTGCCAGCAGTGGGAGGGACTCTCTCTACAATGAGCAGTTCTTC
TRBV27,.,TRBJ2-7,TRBD1,CTSSSRQGGYEQYF,TGTACCAGCAGTTCCCGACAGGGGGGGTACGAGCAGTACTTC
TRBV6-1,few,TRBJ2-7,.,CASRRSGTLSSYEQYF,TGTGCCAGCAGGAGATCGGGGACCCTGTCTTCCTACGAGCAGTACTTC
TRBV29-1,.,TRBJ1-1,.,CSFRTGNTEAFF,TGCAGCTTCCGAACAGGGAACACTGAAGCTTTCTTT